A single T cell receptor (beta chain) is shown here with its context. This sample is part of a study of blood T cell repertoires in COVID-19. Study details: Samples representing acute and convalescent COVID-19 were sourced from the United States, Italy and Spain. The cDNA or gDNA used as material had been derived from T cells, B-cell-depleted T cells, or PBMCs.

Assay: immunoSEQ multiplex PCR; the TCRdb copy retains only in-frame clones and omits some. Here the sample spans about 400,000 clones, around 88% being singletons. Trimming at V came to 3 bases and at J to 7 bases, leaving 10 bases not matched to a gene. Germline V gives CDR1 MGHRA, CDR2 YSYEKL. The CDR3 length is 16 residues. The chain employs TRBV4-1 and TRBJ2-4; 9 bases fit TRBD2. This TCR derives from a woman under 40 with acute or convalescent COVID-19. The sequenced material came from peripheral blood. The CDR3 sequence is CASSQETPGTSNIQYF. The CDR3 region has the DNA TGCGCCAGCAGCCAGGAGACGCCCGGGACTAGCAACATTCAGTACTTC.